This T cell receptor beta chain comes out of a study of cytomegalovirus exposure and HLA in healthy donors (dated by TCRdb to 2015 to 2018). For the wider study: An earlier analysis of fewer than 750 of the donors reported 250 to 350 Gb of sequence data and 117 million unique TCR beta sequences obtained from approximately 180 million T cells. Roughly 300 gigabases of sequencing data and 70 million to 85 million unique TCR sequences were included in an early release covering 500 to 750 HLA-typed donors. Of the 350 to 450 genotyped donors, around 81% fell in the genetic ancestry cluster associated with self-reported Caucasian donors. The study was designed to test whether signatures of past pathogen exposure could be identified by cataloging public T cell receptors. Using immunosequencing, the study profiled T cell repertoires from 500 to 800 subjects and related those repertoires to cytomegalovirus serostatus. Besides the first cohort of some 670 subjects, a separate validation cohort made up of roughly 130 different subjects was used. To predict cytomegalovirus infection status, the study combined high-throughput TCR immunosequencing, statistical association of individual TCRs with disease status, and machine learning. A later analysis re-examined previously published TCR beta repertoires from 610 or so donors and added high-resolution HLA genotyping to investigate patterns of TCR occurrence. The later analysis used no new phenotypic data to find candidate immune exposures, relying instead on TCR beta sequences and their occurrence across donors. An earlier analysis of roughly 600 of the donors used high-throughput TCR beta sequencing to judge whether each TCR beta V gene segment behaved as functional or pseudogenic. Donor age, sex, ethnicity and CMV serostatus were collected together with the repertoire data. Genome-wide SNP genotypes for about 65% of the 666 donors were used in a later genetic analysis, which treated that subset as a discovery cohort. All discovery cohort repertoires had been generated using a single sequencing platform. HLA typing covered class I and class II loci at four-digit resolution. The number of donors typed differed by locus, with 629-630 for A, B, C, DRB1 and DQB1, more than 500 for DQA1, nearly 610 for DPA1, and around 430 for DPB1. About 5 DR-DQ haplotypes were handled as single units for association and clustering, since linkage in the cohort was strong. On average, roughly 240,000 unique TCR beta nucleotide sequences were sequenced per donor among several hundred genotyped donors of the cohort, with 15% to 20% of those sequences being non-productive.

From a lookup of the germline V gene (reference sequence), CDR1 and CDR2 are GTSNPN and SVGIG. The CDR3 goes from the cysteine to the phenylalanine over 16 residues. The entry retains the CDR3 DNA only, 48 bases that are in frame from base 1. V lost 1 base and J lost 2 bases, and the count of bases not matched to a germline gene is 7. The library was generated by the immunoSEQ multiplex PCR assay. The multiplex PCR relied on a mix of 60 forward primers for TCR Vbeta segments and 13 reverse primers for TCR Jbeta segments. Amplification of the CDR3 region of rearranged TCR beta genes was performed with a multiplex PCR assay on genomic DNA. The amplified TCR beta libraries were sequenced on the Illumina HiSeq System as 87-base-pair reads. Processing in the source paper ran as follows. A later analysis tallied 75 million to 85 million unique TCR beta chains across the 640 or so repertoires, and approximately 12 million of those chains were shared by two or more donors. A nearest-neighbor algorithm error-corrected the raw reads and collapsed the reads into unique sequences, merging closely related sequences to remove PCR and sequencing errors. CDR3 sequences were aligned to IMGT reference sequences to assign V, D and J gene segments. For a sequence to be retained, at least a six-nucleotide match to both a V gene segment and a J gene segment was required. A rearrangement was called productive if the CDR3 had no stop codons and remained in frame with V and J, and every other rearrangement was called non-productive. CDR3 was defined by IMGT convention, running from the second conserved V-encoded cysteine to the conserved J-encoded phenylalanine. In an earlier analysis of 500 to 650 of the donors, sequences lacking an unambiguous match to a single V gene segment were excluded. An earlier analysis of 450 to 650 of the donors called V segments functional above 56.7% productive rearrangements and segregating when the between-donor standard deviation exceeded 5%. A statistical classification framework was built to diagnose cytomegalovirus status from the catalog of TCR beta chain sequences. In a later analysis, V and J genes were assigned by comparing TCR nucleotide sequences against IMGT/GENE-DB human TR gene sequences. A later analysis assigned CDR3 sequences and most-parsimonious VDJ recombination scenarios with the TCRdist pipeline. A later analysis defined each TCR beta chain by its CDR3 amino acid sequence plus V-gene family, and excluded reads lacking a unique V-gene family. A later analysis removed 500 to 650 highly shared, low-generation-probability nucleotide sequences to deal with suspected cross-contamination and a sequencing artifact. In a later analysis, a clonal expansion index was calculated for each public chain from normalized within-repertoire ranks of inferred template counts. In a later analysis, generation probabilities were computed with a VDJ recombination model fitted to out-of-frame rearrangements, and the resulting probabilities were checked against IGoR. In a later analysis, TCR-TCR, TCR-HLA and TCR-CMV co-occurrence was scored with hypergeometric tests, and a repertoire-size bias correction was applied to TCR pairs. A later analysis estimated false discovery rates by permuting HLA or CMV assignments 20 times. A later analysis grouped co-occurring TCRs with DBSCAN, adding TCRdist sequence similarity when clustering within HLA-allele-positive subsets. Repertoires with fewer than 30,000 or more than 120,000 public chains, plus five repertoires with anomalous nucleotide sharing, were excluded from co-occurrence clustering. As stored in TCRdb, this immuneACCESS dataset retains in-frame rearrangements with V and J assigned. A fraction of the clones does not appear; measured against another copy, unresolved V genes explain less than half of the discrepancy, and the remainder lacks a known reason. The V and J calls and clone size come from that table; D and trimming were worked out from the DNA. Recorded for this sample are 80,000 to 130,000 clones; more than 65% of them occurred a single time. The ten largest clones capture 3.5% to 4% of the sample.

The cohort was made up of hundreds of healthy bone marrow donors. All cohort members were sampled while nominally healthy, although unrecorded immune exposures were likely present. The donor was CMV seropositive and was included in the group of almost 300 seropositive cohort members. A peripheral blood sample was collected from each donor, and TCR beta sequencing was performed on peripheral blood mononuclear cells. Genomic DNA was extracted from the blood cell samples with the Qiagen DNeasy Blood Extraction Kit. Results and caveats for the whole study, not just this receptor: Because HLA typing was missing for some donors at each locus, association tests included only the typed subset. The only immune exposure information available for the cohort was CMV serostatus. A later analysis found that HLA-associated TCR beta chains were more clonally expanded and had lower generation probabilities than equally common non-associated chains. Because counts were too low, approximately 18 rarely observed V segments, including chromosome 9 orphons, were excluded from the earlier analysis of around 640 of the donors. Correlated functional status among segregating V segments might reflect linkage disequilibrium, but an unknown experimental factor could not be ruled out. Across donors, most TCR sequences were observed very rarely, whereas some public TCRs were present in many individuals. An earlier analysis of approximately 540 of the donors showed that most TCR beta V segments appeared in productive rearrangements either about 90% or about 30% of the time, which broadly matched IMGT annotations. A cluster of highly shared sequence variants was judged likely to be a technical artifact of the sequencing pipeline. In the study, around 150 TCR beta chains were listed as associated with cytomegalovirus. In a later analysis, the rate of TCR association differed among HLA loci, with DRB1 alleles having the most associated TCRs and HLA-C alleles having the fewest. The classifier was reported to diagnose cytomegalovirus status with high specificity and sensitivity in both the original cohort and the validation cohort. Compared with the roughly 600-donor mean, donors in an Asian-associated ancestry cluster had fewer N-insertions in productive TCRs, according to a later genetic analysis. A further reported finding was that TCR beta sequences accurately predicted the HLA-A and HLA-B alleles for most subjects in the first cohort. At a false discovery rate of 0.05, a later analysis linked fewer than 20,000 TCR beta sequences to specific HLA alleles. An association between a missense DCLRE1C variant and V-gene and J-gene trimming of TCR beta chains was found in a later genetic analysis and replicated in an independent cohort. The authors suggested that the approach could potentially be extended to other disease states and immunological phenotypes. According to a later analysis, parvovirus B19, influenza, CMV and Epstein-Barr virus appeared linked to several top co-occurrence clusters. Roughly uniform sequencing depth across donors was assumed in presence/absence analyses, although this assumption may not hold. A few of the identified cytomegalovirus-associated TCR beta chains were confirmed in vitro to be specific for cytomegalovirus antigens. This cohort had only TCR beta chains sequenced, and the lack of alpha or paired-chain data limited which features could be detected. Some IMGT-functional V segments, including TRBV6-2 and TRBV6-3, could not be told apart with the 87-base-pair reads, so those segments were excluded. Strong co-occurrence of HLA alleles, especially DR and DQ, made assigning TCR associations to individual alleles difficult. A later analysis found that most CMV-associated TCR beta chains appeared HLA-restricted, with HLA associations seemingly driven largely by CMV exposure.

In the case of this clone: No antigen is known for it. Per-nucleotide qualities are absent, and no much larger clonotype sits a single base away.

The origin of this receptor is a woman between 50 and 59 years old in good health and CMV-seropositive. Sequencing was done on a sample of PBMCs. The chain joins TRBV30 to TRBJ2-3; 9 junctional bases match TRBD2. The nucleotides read TGTGCCTGGAGTGGGGCTAGCGGGGCCCTCACAGATACGCAGTATTTT. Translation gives CAWSGASGALTDTQYF.